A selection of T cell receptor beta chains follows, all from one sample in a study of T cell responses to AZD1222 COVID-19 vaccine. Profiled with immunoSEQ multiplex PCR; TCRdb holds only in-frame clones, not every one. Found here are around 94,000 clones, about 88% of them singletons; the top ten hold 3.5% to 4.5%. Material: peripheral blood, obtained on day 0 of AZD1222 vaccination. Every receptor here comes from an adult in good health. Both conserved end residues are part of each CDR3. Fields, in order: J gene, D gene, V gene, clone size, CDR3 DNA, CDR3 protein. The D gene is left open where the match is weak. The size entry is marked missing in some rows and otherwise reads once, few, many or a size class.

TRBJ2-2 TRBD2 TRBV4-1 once TGCGCCAGCAGCCAAGAAGTGGCGGGGGGGCGTGGCACCGGGGAGCTGTTTTTT CASSQEVAGGRGTGELFF
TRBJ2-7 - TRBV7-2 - TGTGCCAGCAGCTTAACCTCTGCCTTTGCCACCTACGAGCAGTACTTC CASSLTSAFATYEQYF
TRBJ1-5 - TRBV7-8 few TGTGCCAGCAGCTTTTCAGGGAATCAGCCCCAGCATTTT CASSFSGNQPQHF
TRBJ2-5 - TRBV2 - TGTGCCAGCAGTGAGCGGGACCTACCAGAGACCCAGTACTTC CASSERDLPETQYF
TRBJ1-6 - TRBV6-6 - TGTGCCAGCAGACGGCAGAGCTCCTATAATTCACCCCTCCACTTT CASRRQSSYNSPLHF
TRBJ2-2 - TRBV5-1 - TGCGCCAGCGGACCCCGGGGGCCCGGGGAGCTGTTTTTT CASGPRGPGELFF
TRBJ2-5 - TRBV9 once TGTGCCAGCAGCGTTTCTGTGGGGCGGGAGACCCAGTACTTC CASSVSVGRETQYF
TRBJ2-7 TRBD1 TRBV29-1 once TGCAGCGTTTCCCTGACAGGGGAATACGAGCAGTACTTC CSVSLTGEYEQYF
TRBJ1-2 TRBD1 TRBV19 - TGTGCCAGTAGTAGGACAGGGCCGAACTATGGCTACACCTTC CASSRTGPNYGYTF
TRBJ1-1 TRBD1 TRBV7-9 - TGTGCCAGCAGCTTATTGGGACAGATGAACACTGAAGCTTTCTTT CASSLLGQMNTEAFF
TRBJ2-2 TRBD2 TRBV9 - TGTGCCAGCAGCTCTCAAGCGGGGGCTAACACCGGGGAGCTGTTTTTT CASSSQAGANTGELFF
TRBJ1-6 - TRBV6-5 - TGTGCCACCTCAGGGAGCTCCTATAATTCACCCCTCCACTTT CATSGSSYNSPLHF
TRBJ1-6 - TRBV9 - TGTGCCAGCAGCCGCAACGGAGGAAGGTCCTATAATTCACCCCTCCACTTT CASSRNGGRSYNSPLHF
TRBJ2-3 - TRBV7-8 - TGTGCCAGCAGCCGAGGCCCGGTGAGCGATACGCAGTATTTT CASSRGPVSDTQYF
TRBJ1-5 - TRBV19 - TGTGCCAGTAGTCTGACAGTGAGCAATCAGCCCCAGCATTTT CASSLTVSNQPQHF
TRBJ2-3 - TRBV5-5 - TGTGCCAGCAGCTTGGGTTTTTTTGAGCGAAGTGATTCTAGCACAGATACGCAGTATTTT CASSLGFFERSDSSTDTQYF
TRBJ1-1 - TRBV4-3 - TGCGCCAGCAGCCTCCTTGCGACGGGCATTCAGAACACTGAAGCTTTCTTT CASSLLATGIQNTEAFF
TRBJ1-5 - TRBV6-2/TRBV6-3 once TGTGCCAGCAGTTACTCTCGCCTACCCCAGCATTTT CASSYSRLPQHF
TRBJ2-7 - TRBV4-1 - TGCGCCAGCAGCCAAAGGGAGGGACAGAATCACGAGCAGTACTTC CASSQREGQNHEQYF
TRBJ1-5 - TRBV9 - TGTGCCAGCAGCGTAGGGGGTTATAGCAATCAGCCCCAGCATTTT CASSVGGYSNQPQHF
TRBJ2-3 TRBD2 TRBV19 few TGTGCCAGTAGTATCCCTAGCGGAAGCACAGATACGCAGTATTTT CASSIPSGSTDTQYF
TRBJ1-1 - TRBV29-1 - TGCAGCGTTTTCAACACTGAAGCTTTCTTT CSVFNTEAFF
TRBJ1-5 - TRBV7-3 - TGTGCCAGCAGCTTAGGGCGGATGCAGCCCCAGCATTTT CASSLGRMQPQHF
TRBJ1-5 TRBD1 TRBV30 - TGTGCCTGGAGTCAACAGGGGGATCAGCCCCAGCATTTT CAWSQQGDQPQHF
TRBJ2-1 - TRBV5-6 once TGTGCCAGCAGCACAATAGACGGGACACTTGGTGAGCAGTTCTTC CASSTIDGTLGEQFF
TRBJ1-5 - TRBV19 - TGTGCCAGTACCTTACAGGTTCCAACTAATCAGCCCCAGCATTTT CASTLQVPTNQPQHF
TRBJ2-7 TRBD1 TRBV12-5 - TGTGCTAGTGGTTTGGTAAGGTCGGGGACAGGGGGCGGCTACGAGCAGTACTTC CASGLVRSGTGGGYEQYF
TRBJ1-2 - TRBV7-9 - TGTGCCAGCACCCTAGATGATGGCTACACCTTC CASTLDDGYTF
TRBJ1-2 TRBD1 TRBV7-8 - TGTGCCAGCAGCTTAGCCCCAGGGGGGATTCATGGCTACACCTTC CASSLAPGGIHGYTF
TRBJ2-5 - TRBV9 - TGTGCCAGCAGTTCTGGGAGGGGGTCCGAGACCCAGTACTTC CASSSGRGSETQYF
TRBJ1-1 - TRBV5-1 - TGCGCCAGCAGCCCAGGGATGAGGATGAACACTGAAGCTTTCTTT CASSPGMRMNTEAFF
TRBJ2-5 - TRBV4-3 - TGCGCCAGCAGCCAAAGGCCCCGGGAGACCCAGTACTTC CASSQRPRETQYF
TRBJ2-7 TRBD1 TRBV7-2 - TGTGCCAGCAGCTTCGGCAGGGGGCGTTGGGAGCAGTACTTC CASSFGRGRWEQYF
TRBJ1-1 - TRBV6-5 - TGTGCCAGCATGAAATCTTCGGGAAGTGAAGCTTTCTTT CASMKSSGSEAFF
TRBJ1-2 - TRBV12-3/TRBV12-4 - TGTGCCAGCAGCCCAGCATGGGACTATGGCTACACCTTC CASSPAWDYGYTF
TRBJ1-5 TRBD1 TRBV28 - TGTGCCAGCAGTAGAAACAGGGGCGGGAATCAGCCCCAGCATTTT CASSRNRGGNQPQHF
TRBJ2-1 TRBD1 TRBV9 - TGTGCCAGCAGCGTTACAAGAACAGGGGTGTACGATGAGCAGTTCTTC CASSVTRTGVYDEQFF
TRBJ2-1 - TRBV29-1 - TGCAGCGTTGAAGGGACAGGGGAACGCGGGAGGTCCTACAATGAGCAGTTCTTC CSVEGTGERGRSYNEQFF
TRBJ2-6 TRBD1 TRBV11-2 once TGTGCCAGCTCCCGCGGGACAGGGTTCTCTGGGGCCAACGTCCTGACTTTC CASSRGTGFSGANVLTF
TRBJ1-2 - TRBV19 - TGTGCCAGTAGTATAGATCTTACAGTCTATGGCTACACCTTC CASSIDLTVYGYTF
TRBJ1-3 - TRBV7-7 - TGTGCCAGCAGCTTAGCGCTCGGGGCTGGAAACACCATATATTTT CASSLALGAGNTIYF
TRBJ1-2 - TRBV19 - TGTGCCAGTGCAGACGGACCCTATGGCTACACCTTC CASADGPYGYTF
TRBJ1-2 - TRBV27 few TGTGCCAGCAGTCCTAACATGGGCTATGGCTACACCTTC CASSPNMGYGYTF
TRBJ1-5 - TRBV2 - TGTGCCAGCCGACAGCTCAATAGCAATCAGCCCCAGCATTTT CASRQLNSNQPQHF
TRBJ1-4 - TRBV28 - TGTGCCAGCAGTTTCTGGGAGGGGGAAAAACTGTTTTTT CASSFWEGEKLFF
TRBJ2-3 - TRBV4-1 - TGCGCCAGGAAACGGCCGGGCCCAGATACGCAGTATTTT CARKRPGPDTQYF
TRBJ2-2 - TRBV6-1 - TGTGCCAGCAGTGAAATGGGGGAGCTGTTTTTT CASSEMGELFF
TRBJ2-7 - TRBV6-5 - TGTGCCAGCAGAACAGCCTACGAGCAGTACTTC CASRTAYEQYF
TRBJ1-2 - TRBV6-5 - TGTGCCAGCAGGAGAGACAGTAACTATGGCTACACCTTC CASRRDSNYGYTF
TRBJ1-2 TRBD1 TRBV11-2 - TGTGCCAGCAGTTACACAGGGGGCGGCTATGGCTACACCTTC CASSYTGGGYGYTF